These 8 T cell receptor beta chains were sequenced from one sample in a study of cytomegalovirus exposure and HLA in healthy donors. The PCR ran on 60 Vbeta and 13 Jbeta primers. Assay: immunoSEQ multiplex PCR; the TCRdb copy retains only in-frame clones and omits some. The sample lists 150,000 to 200,000 clones, around 84% seen once, with 7% to 9% in the top ten. Sequenced sample: PBMCs. These receptors were obtained from a male donor in good health and CMV-seropositive.

The chain joins TRBV27 to TRBJ1-5, with D unresolved. The CDR3 loop spans 16 amino acids. V was pared by 4 bases and J by 0 bases, with 13 bases between. Looked up from germline, CDR1 is MNHEY and CDR2 is SMNVEV (reference sequence). CDR3 in amino acids: CASSSRPGYSNQPQHF. CDR3 nucleotides: TGTGCCAGCAGTTCCCGCCCGGGTTATAGCAATCAGCCCCAGCATTTT.

This chain links TRBV30 with TRBJ2-3; D is perhaps TRBD2 (7 bases). The CDR3 is made up of 13 amino acids. Germline V CDR1 and CDR2: GTSNPN, SVGIG (reference sequence). Trimming left V 8 bases short and J 2 bases short, with 14 bases between. The CDR3: CARGRENTDTQYF. The DNA for the CDR3 is TGTGCCCGGGGGCGGGAGAACACAGATACGCAGTATTTT.

V usage is TRBV29-1 and J usage is TRBJ2-6, with D perhaps matching TRBD1 (7 bases). Trimming removed 5 bases at V and 0 bases at J, with 17 bases between. The CDR3 consists of 17 residues. In germline, CDR1 is SQVTM, CDR2 ANQGSEA. CDR3 coding DNA: TGCAGCGTTTCAGCAGGGGGGTCCCTCTCTGGGGCCAACGTCCTGACTTTC. Amino acids: CSVSAGGSLSGANVLTF.

This chain connects TRBV27 to TRBJ2-7, with TRBD1 identical over 9 bases. This CDR3 contains 16 residues. Germline loops: CDR1 MNHEY, CDR2 SMNVEV (reference sequence). The trim removed 2 bases at V and 3 bases at J, leaving 8 bases unmatched. CDR3 protein: CASSLRTGVLLYEQYF. Written as DNA, the CDR3 is TGTGCCAGCAGTTTAAGGACAGGGGTTCTCCTCTACGAGCAGTACTTC.

This chain connects TRBV27 to TRBJ1-2; 8 positions agree with TRBD1. The junction had 3 bases not matched to a gene; V was cut back by 4 bases and J by 8 bases. The CDR3 extends over 12 amino acids. Per germline, CDR1 MNHEY and CDR2 SMNVEV (reference sequence). The CDR3 region has the DNA TGTGCCAGCAGTTCTCGGACAGGGGGCTACACCTTC. Residues: CASSSRTGGYTF.

On this clone: Other DNA sequences in the sample encode the same CDR3. The chain carries TRBV2 and TRBJ2-7; 8 bases align to TRBD1. Trimming at V came to 6 bases and at J to 2 bases, leaving 3 bases not matched to a gene. Germline CDR1 and CDR2: SNHLY and FYNNEI. The CDR3 is 13 residues long. DNA for the CDR3: TGTGCCAGCAGACGGACAGGGACCTACGAGCAGTACTTC. This codes for CASRRTGTYEQYF.

The chain uses TRBV14 and TRBJ1-2; D is unclear. Germline-derived CDR1 and CDR2 are SGHDN and FVKESK. This CDR3 comprises 13 residues. The V end lost 1 base, the J end lost 6 bases, and 9 bases lay between the germline ends. CDR3 sequence: CASSQVQTNGYTF. CDR3 DNA: TGTGCCAGCAGCCAAGTTCAGACAAATGGCTACACCTTC. The whole variable domain, filled in from reference TRBV14 and TRBJ1-2, reads EAGVTQFPSHSVIEKGQTVTLRCDPISGHDNLYWYRRVMGKEIKFLLHFVKESKQDESGMPNNRFLAERTGGTYSTLKVQPAELEDSGVYFCASSQVQTNGYTFGSGTRLTVV.

This clone has only one observation. The chain uses TRBV30 and TRBJ2-7; the match to TRBD2 covers 10 bases. Looked up from germline, CDR1 is GTSNPN and CDR2 is SVGIG (reference sequence). Trimming removed 3 bases from V and 2 bases from J; junction bases left unmatched: 7. The CDR3 is 15 amino acids. The CDR3 region is CAWSAGLAAAYEQYF. The CDR3 coding sequence is TGTGCCTGGAGCGCCGGACTAGCGGCGGCCTACGAGCAGTACTTC. Full variable domain (missing parts from reference TRBV30 and TRBJ2-7): SQTIHQWPATLVQPVGSPLSLECTVEGTSNPNLYWYRQAAGRGLQLLFYSVGIGQISSEVPQNLSASRPQDRQFILSSKKLLLSDSGFYLCAWSAGLAAAYEQYFGPGTRLTVT.